The 12 T cell receptor beta chains given below trace back to one sample, sequenced in a study of spatial heterogeneity in lung cancer (dated by TCRdb to about 2019). The time point label, as the study defines it: sample taken at primary tumor resection. Library preparation used 5' RACE. TCRdb names NextSeq 500 as the instrument used. TCRdb cleaned the public reads at Q25 with fastp, built clones with MiXCR and kept in-frame beta chains. Here each entry gathers all rows of one CDR3 protein and keeps the most common genes and DNA. The sample table contains approximately 40,000 distinct CDR3 sequences; only one count was recorded for around 7% of them. Jointly, the top ten make up roughly 45% of the sample. This specimen consisted of PBMCs, obtained at surgery. All receptors come from a female donor with early-stage non-small cell lung cancer.

This clonotype turned up a few times. This chain joins TRBV12-3 or TRBV12-4 and TRBJ2-7; D is unresolved. The CDR3 length is 13 residues. The germline V and J ends were trimmed by 1 base and 4 bases, with 8 bases remaining between them. The DNA of the CDR3 is TGTGCCAGCAGTTTAGAGCCCGGTTACGAGCAGTACTTC. This gives the protein CASSLEPGYEQYF.

A remark on this clonotype: This may arise from a read error, as a much more abundant clone is one base away. The V and J genes are TRBV28 and TRBJ2-7; D may be TRBD1 (6 bases). Looked up from germline, CDR1 is MDHEN and CDR2 is SYDVKM. The germline V and J ends were trimmed by 4 bases and 7 bases, with 20 bases remaining between them. The CDR3 has 15 residues. The CDR3 sequence is CASSSAGTRAREQYF. CDR3 nucleotides: TGTGCCAGCAGTTCCGCCGGGACAAGGGCTCGGGAGCAGTACTTC.

This clonotype came up many times. This chain connects TRBV4-1 to TRBJ2-3, with 8 positions matching TRBD1. The CDR3 runs to 16 residues. Germline V gives CDR1 MGHRA, CDR2 YSYEKL. V gave up 0 bases and J gave up 3 bases; unmatched junction bases: 5. CDR3 nucleotides: TGCGCCAGCAGCCAAGATCAGGGGGCCGGAACAGATACGCAGTATTTT. Encoded protein: CASSQDQGAGTDTQYF.

This clonotype was detected only a few times. The V gene is TRBV6-5, the J gene TRBJ2-3; 7 bases line up with TRBD2. The length of the CDR3 is 14 residues. Germline-derived CDR1 and CDR2 are MNHEY and SVGAGI. The trim removed 5 bases at V and 4 bases at J, leaving 6 bases unmatched. CDR3 in DNA: TGTGCCAGCAGTCCCCGGGACTACTCAGATACGCAGTATTTT. Translation: CASSPRDYSDTQYF.

This chain links TRBV5-1 with TRBJ2-3; 10 bases fit TRBD2. V was clipped by 2 bases and J by 1 base; unmatched bases: 7. CDR1 and CDR2 from the germline V gene are SGHRS and YFSETQ. This CDR3 contains 17 residues. The CDR3, as DNA: TGCGCCAGCAGCTTAGCTAGCGGGGGCAGGGGCACAGATACGCAGTATTTT. The encoded protein is CASSLASGGRGTDTQYF.

The chain couples TRBV27 to TRBJ2-3; perhaps D is TRBD1 or TRBD2 (5 bases each). The germline CDR1 and CDR2 sequences are MNHEY and SMNVEV (reference sequence). V lost 7 bases and J 3 bases, leaving 14 bases between the germline ends. The CDR3 length is 14 residues. CDR3 sequence reads: CASKVTGTTDTQYF. CDR3 nucleotides: TGTGCCAGCAAAGTTACGGGGACGACAGATACGCAGTATTTT.

V usage is TRBV4-2 and J usage is TRBJ1-4; maybe TRBD1 (5 bases). The germline V and J ends were trimmed by 1 base and 8 bases, with 14 bases remaining between them. Germline values: CDR1 LGHNA, CDR2 YNFKEQ. CDR3 length equals 15 residues. Here the CDR3 reads CASSQVGRAGEKLFF. Written as DNA, the CDR3 is TGTGCCAGCAGCCAAGTCGGCAGGGCTGGAGAAAAACTGTTTTTT.

This clonotype was recorded at least ten times. The CDR3 coding sequence is TGCAGTGCGCCGGGACTAGCGGGGCTGTACCAAGAGACCCAGTACTTC. This sequence encodes CSAPGLAGLYQETQYF. The V call is TRBV20-1, the J call TRBJ2-5; TRBD2 aligns across 13 bases. In germline, CDR1 is DFQATT, CDR2 SNEGSKA (reference sequence). This CDR3 has 16 residues. The J segment lost 0 bases and the V segment lost 6 bases, leaving 7 bases of the junction unmatched.

This clonotype occurred many times. This chain links TRBV6-2 or TRBV6-3 with TRBJ2-2, with D unresolved. Germline V gives CDR1 MNHEY, CDR2 SVGEGT. This CDR3 comprises 15 residues. Trimming took 11 bases from V and 4 from J, leaving 20 bases between them. The CDR3 DNA reads as TGTGCCGTGTGCGCCGCGAGCGTTGCCACCGGGGAGCTGTTTTTT. It is translated as CAVCAASVATGELFF.

The table lists this clonotype with a few counts. The V and J genes are TRBV20-1 and TRBJ2-1; TRBD2 is a possible D gene (5 bases). The CDR3 consists of 15 residues. Germline assignment: CDR1 DFQATT and CDR2 SNEGSKA (reference sequence). Trimming cost V 0 bases and J 8 bases, with 17 bases left between them. CDR3 sequence (DNA): TGCAGTGCTAGAGATCCCCGGGGTCATGGCGATGAGCAGTTCTTC. It translates to CSARDPRGHGDEQFF.

This clonotype came up many times. The V call is TRBV5-1, the J call TRBJ1-2; D unclear. CDR1 is SGHRS, CDR2 YFSETQ, per germline. This CDR3 spans 13 amino acids. V was clipped by 3 bases and J by 8 bases, with 14 bases between them. The CDR3 is CASSSTGNNGYTF. For the CDR3, the DNA is TGCGCCAGCAGCTCGACGGGGAATAACGGCTACACCTTC.

This clonotype was counted between two and nine times. The chain combines TRBV3-1 with TRBJ2-4; TRBD1 is a possible D gene (6 bases). The V end was cut by 0 bases, the J end by 0 bases, with 24 bases between. Germline values: CDR1 LGHDT, CDR2 YNNKEL (reference sequence). The CDR3 runs 21 residues. The CDR3 is CASSQDRFGPRDTLAKNIQYF. The CDR3, as DNA: TGTGCCAGCAGCCAAGATAGATTCGGGCCCCGGGACACCCTAGCCAAAAACATTCAGTACTTC.